These 24 T cell receptor beta chains were sequenced from one sample in a study of blood T cell repertoires in COVID-19. The protocol was immunoSEQ multiplex PCR, while the TCRdb copy is restricted to in-frame clones and leaves out a portion. The sample consists of 150,000 to 200,000 clones, 88% of them appearing once. The specimen sequenced was PBMCs or T cells enriched from blood (not recorded which). The receptors derive from a young woman who had recovered from COVID-19.

There are many counts of this clone. The chain joins TRBV12-3 or TRBV12-4 to TRBJ1-1, with D unclear. CDR3 size: 12 residues. The V gene lost 4 bases and the J gene lost 4 bases, with 7 bases spanning the gap. The CDR3 here is CASSWAITEAFF. The DNA of the CDR3 is TGTGCCAGCAGTTGGGCGATCACTGAAGCTTTCTTT.

The chain carries TRBV4-1 and TRBJ2-2; possible D gene TRBD2, 7 bases. Trimming cost V 0 bases and J 4 bases, with 12 bases left between them. The CDR3 has 16 amino acids. CDR1 and CDR2 (germline): MGHRA, YSYEKL. CDR3 coding DNA: TGCGCCAGCAGCCAAGAGTGGGGGGGCTTCACCGGGGAGCTGTTTTTT. This codes for CASSQEWGGFTGELFF.

V gene TRBV12-3 or TRBV12-4 combines with J gene TRBJ1-1, with unresolved D. There are 13 residues in the CDR3. V dropped 2 bases and J dropped 3 bases, with 7 bases sitting between them. The CDR3 nucleotides are TGTGCCAGCAGTTTATCGGGAGACACTGAAGCTTTCTTT. This gives the protein CASSLSGDTEAFF.

The gene calls are TRBV27 and TRBJ1-2; 8 bases line up with TRBD1. This CDR3 is 15 amino acids long. Looked up from germline, CDR1 is MNHEY and CDR2 is SMNVEV (reference sequence). Germline trimming cut 4 bases from V and 0 bases from J; bases unmatched to any gene: 4. CDR3 coding DNA: TGTGCCAGCAGTTCGACAGGGGATCCTAACTATGGCTACACCTTC. Translation: CASSSTGDPNYGYTF.

V usage is TRBV25-1 and J usage is TRBJ2-6; TRBD1 matches at 7 bases. Trimming took 0 bases from V and 1 from J; bases not matched to a gene: 6. The V gene's germline CDR1 is MGHDK and CDR2 SYGVNS. The CDR3 length is 18 residues. CDR3 in amino acids: CASSEYKGTASGANVLTF. The CDR3 DNA is TGTGCCAGCAGTGAATATAAGGGGACAGCATCTGGGGCCAACGTCCTGACTTTC.

This clone was recorded once. The chain couples TRBV7-2 to TRBJ1-4; D unclear. The CDR3 runs to 15 residues. Trimming left V 3 bases short and J 4 bases short, with 12 bases between. Germline V lookup: CDR1 SGHTA, CDR2 FQGNSA. CDR3 loop: CASSFSRLDNEKLFF. The CDR3 DNA reads as TGTGCCAGCAGCTTTAGCCGTTTGGATAATGAAAAACTGTTTTTT.

The rearrangement uses TRBV28 and TRBJ2-1, with 7 bases fitting TRBD1. The J segment lost 7 bases and the V segment lost 6 bases, leaving 12 bases of the junction unmatched. The CDR3 spans 15 residues. Per the germline V gene, CDR1 is MDHEN and CDR2 is SYDVKM. The CDR3 region has the DNA TGTGCCAGCAGCATCTCGCGACAGGGAAGTAATGAGCAGTTCTTC. Translation: CASSISRQGSNEQFF.

J is TRBJ2-2 and V is TRBV28; the D gene is possibly TRBD1 (6 bases). V lost 0 bases to trimming and J lost 1 base, with 6 bases between them. This CDR3 has 15 amino acids. Germline V gene sequence: CDR1 MDHEN, CDR2 SYDVKM. The CDR3 loop reads CASSLWGQNTGELFF. The CDR3 nucleotides read TGTGCCAGCAGTTTATGGGGACAGAACACCGGGGAGCTGTTTTTT.

The V call is TRBV14, the J call TRBJ1-4, with 7 bases matching TRBD1. The V gene end was trimmed by 0 bases and the J gene end by 3 bases; junction bases not matched to a gene: 4. The CDR3 length is 16 residues. Germline V lookup: CDR1 SGHDN, CDR2 FVKESK. CDR3 amino acids: CASSQDSGTANEKLFF. DNA for the CDR3: TGTGCCAGCAGCCAAGATAGTGGGACAGCTAATGAAAAACTGTTTTTT.

V gene TRBV7-9 combines with J gene TRBJ2-1, with 13 bases that match TRBD2. CDR3 length: 17 amino acids. J gave up 7 bases and V 1 base, and 7 bases lay outside the gene matches. Germline V gene data show CDR1 as SEHNR and CDR2 as FQNEAQ (reference sequence). The CDR3 loop reads CASSLVTSGRVVNEQFF. The CDR3 nucleotides read TGTGCCAGCAGCTTAGTAACTAGCGGGAGGGTGGTTAATGAGCAGTTCTTC. The whole variable domain, filled in from reference TRBV7-9 and TRBJ2-1, reads DTGVSQNPRHKITKRGQNVTFRCDPISEHNRLYWYRQTLGQGPEFLTYFQNEAQLEKSRLLSDRFSAERPKGSFSTLEIQRTEQGDSAMYLCASSLVTSGRVVNEQFFGPGTRLTVL.

This clone was detected a few times. The junction departs from the called germline gene at one end, perhaps through a read error. Additional DNA sequences in this sample encode the identical CDR3. This sequence joins TRBV5-1 and TRBJ1-1, with no clear D. The CDR3 has 11 residues. Germline values: CDR1 SGHRS, CDR2 YFSETQ. The CDR3 DNA reads as TGCGCCAGCAGCTTGAACAGTGAAGCTTTCTTT. This encodes CASSLNSEAFF.

This chain uses TRBV7-3 with TRBJ1-1; weak D call: TRBD1 (5 bases). V was trimmed by 3 bases and J by 8 bases, leaving 16 bases between them. The CDR3 runs to 14 residues. The germline CDR1 and CDR2 sequences are SGHTA and FQGTGA. This CDR3 is CASSLDGAGMEAFF. CDR3 nucleotide sequence: TGTGCCAGCAGCTTGGATGGGGCTGGAATGGAAGCTTTCTTT.

The genes are TRBV4-3 and TRBJ1-1; maybe TRBD1 (6 bases). The germline CDR1 and CDR2 sequences are LGHNA and YSLEER. The CDR3 is made up of 15 amino acids. V lost 4 bases, J lost 11 bases, and 23 bases lay in between. As DNA, the CDR3 is TGCGCCAGCAGCCCAGAAGACAGGACCCGGGGGGGGGCTTTCTTT. It specifies CASSPEDRTRGGAFF.

The V gene is TRBV6-2 or TRBV6-3, the J gene TRBJ2-4, with 7 bases that match TRBD1. CDR1 is MNHEY and CDR2 is SVGEGT in the germline V gene. The J segment lost 2 bases and the V segment lost 5 bases, leaving 15 bases of the junction unmatched. CDR3 size: 18 residues. The CDR3 loop reads CASSPRRDRERSKNIQYF. CDR3 in DNA: TGTGCCAGCAGTCCGAGGAGAGACAGGGAGAGGTCCAAAAACATTCAGTACTTC.

The rearrangement joins TRBV6-1 to TRBJ1-1; tentative D call: TRBD1 (6 bases). Germline V gene data show CDR1 as MNHNS and CDR2 as SASEGT. CDR3 length: 15 residues. Trimming stripped 0 bases from V and 1 base from J, with 9 bases between. The CDR3 sequence is CASSEATGRNTEAFF. The CDR3 nucleotides read TGTGCCAGCAGTGAAGCTACAGGGAGGAACACTGAAGCTTTCTTT.

This clone has more than one count but fewer than ten. The gene calls are TRBV19 and TRBJ1-2; 8 nucleotides align to TRBD1. V lost 3 bases, J lost 5 bases, and 11 bases stayed unmatched. The germline CDR1 and CDR2 sequences are LNHDA and SQIVND (reference sequence). This CDR3 is 16 amino acids long. CDR3: CASSISWDRSEYGYTF. As DNA, the CDR3 is TGTGCCAGTAGTATCTCCTGGGACAGGTCGGAATATGGCTACACCTTC.

This sequence joins TRBV27 and TRBJ1-1, with TRBD1 as a possible D gene (6 bases). Trimming removed 7 bases at V and 5 bases at J, with 14 bases between. The CDR3 has 13 amino acids. Germline CDR1 reads MNHEY; CDR2 reads SMNVEV (reference sequence). CDR3 DNA: TGTGCCAGCAACGAAGGGGGGGAGACTGAAGCTTTCTTT. It specifies CASNEGGETEAFF.

The CDR3 spells CASSPGTSGGEQFF. The CDR3 nucleotides are TGCGCCAGCAGCCCCGGGACTAGCGGGGGCGAGCAGTTCTTC. The J gene is TRBJ2-1, the V gene TRBV5-1, with 14 bases matching TRBD2. The CDR3 runs to 14 residues. Germline V gene sequence: CDR1 SGHRS, CDR2 YFSETQ. Trimming cost V 4 bases and J 10 bases; bases outside gene matches: 4.

V is TRBV5-1 and J is TRBJ2-1; TRBD1 matches 9 bases. The CDR3 length is 14 residues. V was clipped by 6 bases and J by 8 bases; unmatched bases: 9. In germline, CDR1 is SGHRS, CDR2 YFSETQ. The CDR3 bases are TGCGCCAGCACCTGGACAGGGGTTTACGATGAGCAGTTCTTC. It specifies CASTWTGVYDEQFF.

The chain carries TRBV6-5 and TRBJ1-4; 9 bases fit TRBD1. The V segment lost 6 bases and the J segment 6 bases; nucleotides outside the gene matches: 8. The CDR3 extends over 15 amino acids. Germline V gives CDR1 MNHEY, CDR2 SVGAGI. CDR3 sequence: CASRTIWTGDEKLFF. Written as DNA, the CDR3 is TGTGCCAGCAGGACGATCTGGACAGGGGATGAAAAACTGTTTTTT.

V gene TRBV19 combines with J gene TRBJ2-7; the D is unclear. V was trimmed by 5 bases and J by 1 base, leaving 9 bases between them. Germline V lookup: CDR1 LNHDA, CDR2 SQIVND (reference sequence). The CDR3 is 13 residues long. CDR3 residues: CASSEAMSYEQYF. CDR3 coding DNA: TGTGCCAGTAGTGAGGCTATGTCCTACGAGCAGTACTTC.

This clone was detected a few times. The chain carries TRBV28 and TRBJ2-7; D is unresolved. CDR3 length equals 14 residues. Trimming left V 3 bases short and J 3 bases short, with 12 bases between. Germline CDR1 reads MDHEN; CDR2 reads SYDVKM. The DNA for the CDR3 is TGTGCCAGCAGTTTGAGTGGGCTAAGCTACGAGCAGTACTTC. This gives the protein CASSLSGLSYEQYF. The variable domain in full, with the rest retrieved from reference TRBV28 and TRBJ2-7, is DVKVTQSSRYLVKRTGEKVFLECVQDMDHENMFWYRQDPGLGLRLIYFSYDVKMKEKGDIPEGYSVSREKKERFSLILESASTNQTSMYLCASSLSGLSYEQYFGPGTRLTVT.

V usage is TRBV12-3 or TRBV12-4 and J usage is TRBJ1-5; 7 nucleotides align to TRBD1. CDR3 length: 13 residues. Trimming cost V 6 bases and J 4 bases; bases outside gene matches: 3. The CDR3 sequence is CASRAGGNQPQHF. CDR3 in DNA: TGTGCCAGCAGGGCAGGGGGAAATCAGCCCCAGCATTTT.

This rearrangement joins TRBV23-1 to TRBJ2-7; 7 bases agree with TRBD1. TRBV23-1 counts as an open reading frame of uncertain function. The CDR3 consists of 16 residues. The V segment lost 0 bases and the J segment 1 base; nucleotides outside the gene matches: 6. Here the CDR3 reads CASSQSIGTASYEQYF. Written as DNA, the CDR3 is TGCGCCAGCAGTCAATCGATTGGGACAGCTTCCTACGAGCAGTACTTC.